A selection of T cell receptor beta chains follows, all from one sample in a study of Graves' ophthalmopathy and Graves' hyperthyroidism. TCRdb re-analysed the multiplex PCR reads in MiXCR, keeping a single row per CDR3 protein. The sample contains about 14,000 distinct CDR3 sequences, 50% of which appear only once. Source material: peripheral blood. These TCRs come from a woman aged 25 to 45 with Graves' ophthalmopathy. The CDR3 runs from the conserved cysteine through the conserved F or W. Fields, in order: clone size, D gene, J gene, V gene, CDR3 protein, CDR3 DNA. D genes are given only for firm matches. Some rows mark clone size as missing; the rest say once, few, many or name a class of expanded clone.

size: medium-sized; D: -; J: TRBJ1-4; V: TRBV25-1; CDR3: CASSVGAFLTNEKLFF; DNA: TGTGCCAGCAGTGTGGGGGCCTTCTTGACTAATGAAAAACTGTTTTTT
size: -; D: TRBD1; J: TRBJ2-1; V: TRBV7-7; CDR3: CARVGQVNEQFF; DNA: TGTGCTAGAGTAGGACAGGTCAATGAGCAGTTCTTC
size: many; D: -; J: TRBJ2-1; V: TRBV9; CDR3: CASSTRDSAYDEQFF; DNA: TGTGCCAGCAGCACCCGGGACTCCGCTTATGATGAGCAGTTCTTC
size: -; D: TRBD2; J: TRBJ2-1; V: TRBV11-2; CDR3: CASSLGAGVFF; DNA: TGTGCCAGCAGCTTGGGAGCGGGAGTTTTCTTC
size: -; D: -; J: TRBJ2-7; V: TRBV20-1; CDR3: CSASRAAYEQYF; DNA: TGCAGTGCTAGCCGGGCAGCCTACGAGCAGTACTTC
size: -; D: -; J: TRBJ2-7; V: TRBV5-6; CDR3: CASSLGSGAHEQYF; DNA: TGTGCCAGCAGCTTGGGGTCAGGGGCCCACGAGCAGTACTTC
size: medium-sized; D: -; J: TRBJ2-5; V: TRBV5-6; CDR3: CASSLQGPIGETQYF; DNA: TGTGCCAGCAGCTTGCAGGGGCCAATCGGAGAGACCCAGTACTTC
size: -; D: -; J: TRBJ2-5; V: TRBV19; CDR3: CAPTGRVFVKETQYF; DNA: TGTGCCCCTACGGGCAGAGTATTCGTAAAAGAGACCCAGTACTTC
size: -; D: -; J: TRBJ2-7; V: TRBV7-3; CDR3: CANSPASSISYEQYF; DNA: TGTGCCAACAGCCCCGCTAGCTCCATCTCCTACGAGCAGTACTTC
size: large; D: -; J: TRBJ1-5; V: TRBV6-1; CDR3: CASSDKAEQPQHF; DNA: TGTGCCAGCAGTGATAAGGCCGAGCAGCCCCAGCATTTT
size: -; D: TRBD1; J: TRBJ1-4; V: TRBV5-1; CDR3: CASSLAGQGGEKLFF; DNA: TGCGCCAGCAGCTTGGCGGGACAGGGAGGGGAAAAACTGTTTTTT
size: -; D: -; J: TRBJ2-2; V: TRBV24-1; CDR3: CATSSLRDRNGELFF; DNA: TGTGCCACCAGTAGTTTACGAGATCGGAACGGGGAGCTGTTTTTT
size: -; D: TRBD2; J: TRBJ2-1; V: TRBV11-1; CDR3: CASSRTSGRAFVDEQFF; DNA: TGTGCCAGCAGCAGGACTAGCGGGAGGGCCTTCGTAGATGAGCAGTTCTTC
size: -; D: TRBD1; J: TRBJ2-1; V: TRBV19; CDR3: CASSTPGQGTGNEQFF; DNA: TGTGCCAGTAGTACACCGGGACAGGGAACAGGCAATGAGCAGTTCTTC
size: many; D: -; J: TRBJ2-6; V: TRBV2; CDR3: CASSEALAGANVLTF; DNA: TGTGCCAGCAGTGAAGCGCTAGCCGGGGCCAACGTCCTGACTTTC
size: -; D: -; J: TRBJ2-7; V: TRBV29-1; CDR3: CSVLDLSSYEQYF; DNA: TGCAGCGTTCTGGATCTAAGCTCCTACGAGCAGTACTTC
size: -; D: -; J: TRBJ1-4; V: TRBV6-5; CDR3: CASSYPVSSGDEKLFF; DNA: TGTGCCAGCAGTTACCCCGTATCATCAGGGGACGAAAAACTGTTTTTT
size: -; D: TRBD1; J: TRBJ1-6; V: TRBV5-6; CDR3: CASSLLGRGRSPLHF; DNA: TGTGCCAGCAGCTTGTTGGGCAGGGGGCGTTCACCCCTCCACTTT
size: -; D: -; J: TRBJ2-3; V: TRBV29-1; CDR3: CSAALTGLTDTQYF; DNA: TGCAGCGCCGCCTTGACTGGGCTCACAGATACGCAGTATTTT
size: few; D: TRBD2; J: TRBJ2-5; V: TRBV14; CDR3: CASSSGLAGGRETQYF; DNA: TGTGCCAGCAGCAGTGGACTAGCGGGAGGGCGAGAGACCCAGTACTTC
size: -; D: TRBD2; J: TRBJ2-2; V: TRBV19; CDR3: CATRPNRGVTGELFF; DNA: TGTGCCACCCGCCCCAACCGGGGGGTAACCGGGGAGCTGTTTTTT
size: many; D: -; J: TRBJ2-6; V: TRBV6-2/TRBV6-3; CDR3: CASSYSSGANVLTF; DNA: TGTGCCAGCAGTTACAGCTCTGGGGCCAACGTCCTGACTTTC
size: medium-sized; D: -; J: TRBJ1-1; V: TRBV7-2; CDR3: CASSTEAQFGPFF; DNA: TGTGCCAGCAGCACCGAGGCCCAATTCGGTCCTTTCTTT
size: -; D: -; J: TRBJ2-1; V: TRBV7-9; CDR3: CASSQSVNPSYNEQFF; DNA: TGTGCCAGCAGCCAGAGCGTGAACCCGTCCTACAATGAGCAGTTCTTC
size: -; D: -; J: TRBJ1-3; V: TRBV14; CDR3: CASSPGLRNTIYF; DNA: TGTGCCAGCAGCCCAGGACTGAGAAACACCATATATTTT
size: many; D: -; J: TRBJ1-1; V: TRBV9; CDR3: CASSEGGNTEAFF; DNA: TGTGCCAGCAGCGAGGGGGGGAACACTGAAGCTTTCTTT
size: many; D: TRBD1; J: TRBJ2-7; V: TRBV19; CDR3: CASSIGQGYEQYF; DNA: TGTGCCAGTAGTATTGGACAGGGCTACGAGCAGTACTTC
size: -; D: -; J: TRBJ1-1; V: TRBV5-5; CDR3: CASSLMGIGSMNTEAFF; DNA: TGTGCCAGCAGCTTAATGGGGATCGGATCGATGAACACTGAAGCTTTCTTT
size: -; D: TRBD2; J: TRBJ2-3; V: TRBV2; CDR3: CASSYQLAGVTDTQYF; DNA: TGTGCCAGCAGTTATCAACTAGCGGGGGTCACAGATACGCAGTATTTT
size: -; D: -; J: TRBJ1-2; V: TRBV15; CDR3: CATSRVNKAGYTF; DNA: TGTGCCACCAGCAGAGTGAATAAGGCTGGCTACACCTTC
size: once; D: -; J: TRBJ1-3; V: TRBV5-1; CDR3: CASSERDTGSGNTIYF; DNA: TGCGCCAGCAGCGAACGTGACACAGGGAGTGGAAACACCATATATTTT
size: -; D: -; J: TRBJ1-2; V: TRBV2; CDR3: CASGPKTTGNYGYTF; DNA: TGTGCCAGCGGGCCAAAAACGACAGGAAACTATGGCTACACCTTC
size: medium-sized; D: -; J: TRBJ2-7; V: TRBV15; CDR3: CATSIPGGPEEQYF; DNA: TGTGCCACCAGCATCCCCGGAGGGCCGGAAGAGCAGTACTTC
size: few; D: TRBD2; J: TRBJ2-1; V: TRBV25-1; CDR3: CASSDYILAGGDHNEQFF; DNA: TGTGCCAGCAGTGATTATATCCTAGCGGGAGGAGACCACAATGAGCAGTTCTTC
size: -; D: -; J: TRBJ1-1; V: TRBV5-1; CDR3: CASSLRGTEAFF; DNA: TGCGCCAGCAGCTTGAGGGGCACTGAAGCTTTCTTT
size: many; D: -; J: TRBJ2-5; V: TRBV2; CDR3: CASSGPGTRQETQYF; DNA: TGTGCCAGCAGTGGTCCCGGGACACGCCAAGAGACCCAGTACTTC
size: -; D: -; J: TRBJ1-1; V: TRBV20-1; CDR3: CSARGTEAFF; DNA: TGCAGTGCTAGGGGAACGGAAGCTTTCTTT
size: few; D: TRBD1; J: TRBJ2-5; V: TRBV5-1; CDR3: CASSLGDRQETQYF; DNA: TGCGCCAGCAGCTTGGGGGACAGACAAGAGACCCAGTACTTC
size: medium-sized; D: -; J: TRBJ1-2; V: TRBV9; CDR3: CASSVAGNYGYTF; DNA: TGTGCCAGCAGCGTAGCAGGGAACTATGGCTACACCTTC
size: -; D: TRBD2; J: TRBJ2-5; V: TRBV7-7; CDR3: CASSEGLGYETQYF; DNA: TGTGCCAGCAGCGAGGGACTAGGGTACGAGACCCAGTACTTC